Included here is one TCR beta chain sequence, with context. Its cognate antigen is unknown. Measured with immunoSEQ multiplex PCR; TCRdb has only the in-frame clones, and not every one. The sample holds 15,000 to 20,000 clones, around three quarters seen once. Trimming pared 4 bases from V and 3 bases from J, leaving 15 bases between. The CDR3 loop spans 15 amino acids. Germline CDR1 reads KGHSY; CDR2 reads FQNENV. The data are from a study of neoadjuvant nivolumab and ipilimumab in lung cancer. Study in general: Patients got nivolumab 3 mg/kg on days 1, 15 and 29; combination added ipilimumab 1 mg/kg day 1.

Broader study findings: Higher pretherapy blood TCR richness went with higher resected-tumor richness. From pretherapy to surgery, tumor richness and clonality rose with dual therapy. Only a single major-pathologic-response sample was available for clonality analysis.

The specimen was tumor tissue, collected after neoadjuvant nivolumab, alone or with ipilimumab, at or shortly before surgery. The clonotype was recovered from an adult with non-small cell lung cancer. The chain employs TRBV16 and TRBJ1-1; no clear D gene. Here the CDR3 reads CASSLDRSQHTEAFF. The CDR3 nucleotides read TGTGCCAGCAGCCTCGATAGGAGTCAGCACACTGAAGCTTTCTTT.